This is a list of T cell receptor beta chains from one sample in a study of human T cells and chemical hapten exposure. TCRdb called the RACE reads again in MiXCR, with one record for every CDR3 protein. The sample contains roughly 74,000 distinct CDR3 sequences, around 30% of which appear only once. The sample consisted of whole blood, taken in connection with sensitization to the hapten diphenylcyclopropenone (DPC). The receptor set was obtained from a middle-aged man with alopecia areata. Some clones in this sample may be carry-over from other donors' samples. Both conserved end residues are part of each CDR3. The order of the fields is D gene, clone size, J gene, V gene, CDR3 DNA, CDR3 protein. D genes are given only for firm matches. Not every row has a clone size; where given, it reads once, few, many or a size class.

D gene: TRBD1
clone size: many
J gene: TRBJ2-3
V gene: TRBV7-6
CDR3 DNA: TGTGCCAGCAGCTTAGGAACAGGGGGCAATACGCAGTATTTT
CDR3 protein: CASSLGTGGNTQYF

D gene: TRBD2
clone size: few
J gene: TRBJ2-3
V gene: TRBV7-8
CDR3 DNA: TGTGCCAGCAGCTTAGACAGACTAGCGGTAAACGTTGATACGCAGTATTTT
CDR3 protein: CASSLDRLAVNVDTQYF

D gene: NA
clone size: few
J gene: TRBJ1-2
V gene: TRBV20-1
CDR3 DNA: TGCAGTGCTTGGGTGGGGAGTAACTATGGCTACACCTTC
CDR3 protein: CSAWVGSNYGYTF

D gene: TRBD1
clone size: NA
J gene: TRBJ2-7
V gene: TRBV7-8
CDR3 DNA: TGTGCCAGCAGCGGAGCCGGGACAGGGATTGCCTACGAGCAGTACTTC
CDR3 protein: CASSGAGTGIAYEQYF

D gene: NA
clone size: many
J gene: TRBJ2-3
V gene: TRBV11-2
CDR3 DNA: TGTGCCAGCAGCTTAACCCCCAGAGGAGATACGCAGTATTTT
CDR3 protein: CASSLTPRGDTQYF

D gene: NA
clone size: NA
J gene: TRBJ2-1
V gene: TRBV7-2
CDR3 DNA: TGTGCCAGCAGCTTAGTCCAGGTGAACTACAATGAGCAGTTCTTC
CDR3 protein: CASSLVQVNYNEQFF

D gene: TRBD1
clone size: few
J gene: TRBJ1-4
V gene: TRBV6-5
CDR3 DNA: TGTGCCAGCAGTTTTGGGACAGTTAATGAAAAACTGTTTTTT
CDR3 protein: CASSFGTVNEKLFF

D gene: NA
clone size: NA
J gene: TRBJ2-3
V gene: TRBV20-1
CDR3 DNA: TGCAGTGCTAGTGGAGGAGGGGGGGTGGATACGCAGTATTTT
CDR3 protein: CSASGGGGVDTQYF

D gene: NA
clone size: few
J gene: TRBJ2-6
V gene: TRBV28
CDR3 DNA: TGTGCCAGCAGTTTACTCCAGCCCTCTGGGGCCAACGTCCTGACTTTC
CDR3 protein: CASSLLQPSGANVLTF

D gene: NA
clone size: NA
J gene: TRBJ2-7
V gene: TRBV30
CDR3 DNA: TGTGCCTGGAGAACCGAATACGAGCAGTACTTC
CDR3 protein: CAWRTEYEQYF

D gene: TRBD2
clone size: NA
J gene: TRBJ2-1
V gene: TRBV27
CDR3 DNA: TGTGCCAGCAGTTTAGGGACTAGCGGGTACAATGAGCAGTTCTTC
CDR3 protein: CASSLGTSGYNEQFF

D gene: NA
clone size: many
J gene: TRBJ1-1
V gene: TRBV7-9
CDR3 DNA: TGTGCCAGCAGCTCCAAGCTGAACACTGAAGCTTTCTTT
CDR3 protein: CASSSKLNTEAFF

D gene: NA
clone size: NA
J gene: TRBJ2-7
V gene: TRBV20-1
CDR3 DNA: TGCAGTGCTAGAGGGGGTAGCGCCCTCTCCTACGAGCAGTACTTC
CDR3 protein: CSARGGSALSYEQYF

D gene: NA
clone size: NA
J gene: TRBJ2-7
V gene: TRBV6-2/TRBV6-3
CDR3 DNA: TGTGCCAGCAGTTACTCGGGCAGGGGTTCCTACGAGCAGTACTTC
CDR3 protein: CASSYSGRGSYEQYF

D gene: NA
clone size: NA
J gene: TRBJ1-1
V gene: TRBV13
CDR3 DNA: TGTGCCAGCAGCTCGGACTCGGGGCCTGGGGACACTGAAGCTTTCTTT
CDR3 protein: CASSSDSGPGDTEAFF

D gene: NA
clone size: few
J gene: TRBJ2-2
V gene: TRBV20-1
CDR3 DNA: TGCAGTGCTAGAGCCGGTCCCAGCACCGGGGAGCTGTTTTTT
CDR3 protein: CSARAGPSTGELFF

D gene: NA
clone size: few
J gene: TRBJ2-1
V gene: TRBV6-5
CDR3 DNA: TGTGCCAGCAGTCCGACCCGACAGGTCGATTGGCATGAGCAGTTCTTC
CDR3 protein: CASSPTRQVDWHEQFF

D gene: TRBD2
clone size: NA
J gene: TRBJ2-5
V gene: TRBV20-1
CDR3 DNA: TGCAGTGCCCCTTGGGGTAGCGGGAGACGAACAGAGACCCAGTACTTC
CDR3 protein: CSAPWGSGRRTETQYF

D gene: NA
clone size: NA
J gene: TRBJ2-5
V gene: TRBV7-6
CDR3 DNA: TGTGCCAGCAGCCATCTCGGGGGTGCAGAGACCCAGTACTTC
CDR3 protein: CASSHLGGAETQYF

D gene: NA
clone size: NA
J gene: TRBJ1-3
V gene: TRBV4-3
CDR3 DNA: TGCGCCAGCAGCCCCACGACAGGCTCTGGAAACACCATATATTTT
CDR3 protein: CASSPTTGSGNTIYF

D gene: TRBD2
clone size: NA
J gene: TRBJ2-1
V gene: TRBV6-5
CDR3 DNA: TGTGCCAGCAGTTACGAGCCAGCGGGGAACTACAATGAGCAGTTCTTC
CDR3 protein: CASSYEPAGNYNEQFF

D gene: TRBD2
clone size: NA
J gene: TRBJ2-7
V gene: TRBV24-1
CDR3 DNA: TGTGCCACCGAAACCAGTGCTAGCGGCTCCTACGAGCAGTACTTC
CDR3 protein: CATETSASGSYEQYF

D gene: NA
clone size: NA
J gene: TRBJ1-6
V gene: TRBV28
CDR3 DNA: TGTGCCAGCAGTTTCAATTCACCCCTCCACTTT
CDR3 protein: CASSFNSPLHF

D gene: NA
clone size: NA
J gene: TRBJ2-7
V gene: TRBV19
CDR3 DNA: TGTGCCAGTAGCATCTACGAGCTCCCCTACGAGCAGTACTTC
CDR3 protein: CASSIYELPYEQYF

D gene: NA
clone size: few
J gene: TRBJ2-3
V gene: TRBV10-3
CDR3 DNA: TGTGCCATCAGTGAGTGGCCTACAGGGAAGTATTTT
CDR3 protein: CAISEWPTGKYF

D gene: TRBD1
clone size: NA
J gene: TRBJ2-7
V gene: TRBV15
CDR3 DNA: TGTGCCACCAGCACAAGACAGGGGCAGTACGAGCAGTACTTC
CDR3 protein: CATSTRQGQYEQYF

D gene: NA
clone size: NA
J gene: TRBJ1-1
V gene: TRBV12-3/TRBV12-4
CDR3 DNA: TGTGCCAGCAGAACCGACAGGTCCGAAGCTTTCTTT
CDR3 protein: CASRTDRSEAFF

D gene: NA
clone size: NA
J gene: TRBJ2-6
V gene: TRBV12-5
CDR3 DNA: TGTGCTAGTGGTTTGGGAGCAGGGCCTGGGGCCAACGTCCTGACTTTC
CDR3 protein: CASGLGAGPGANVLTF

D gene: TRBD1
clone size: NA
J gene: TRBJ2-7
V gene: TRBV20-1
CDR3 DNA: TGCAGTGCTAGAGAGGGGGGACAGGCCTACGAGCAGTACTTC
CDR3 protein: CSAREGGQAYEQYF

D gene: TRBD2
clone size: NA
J gene: TRBJ2-1
V gene: TRBV20-1
CDR3 DNA: TGCAGTGCTCCACTAGCGGGAGTACCTGAGCAGTTCTTC
CDR3 protein: CSAPLAGVPEQFF

D gene: TRBD1
clone size: few
J gene: TRBJ2-1
V gene: TRBV3-1
CDR3 DNA: TGTGCCAGCAGCCAGACCGGGACAGGGACGGGTGAGCAGTTCTTC
CDR3 protein: CASSQTGTGTGEQFF

D gene: NA
clone size: few
J gene: TRBJ1-1
V gene: TRBV7-3
CDR3 DNA: TGTGCCAGCAGCTTAAGTCCGGGGGCAGGCACTGAAGCTTTCTTT
CDR3 protein: CASSLSPGAGTEAFF

D gene: NA
clone size: NA
J gene: TRBJ2-3
V gene: TRBV7-3
CDR3 DNA: TGTGCCAGCAGCATCCTCGCTAGCACAGATACGCAGTATTTT
CDR3 protein: CASSILASTDTQYF

D gene: NA
clone size: many
J gene: TRBJ2-7
V gene: TRBV20-1
CDR3 DNA: TGCAGTGCTAGTTCGGCACCTTTTTCCTACGAGCAGTACTTC
CDR3 protein: CSASSAPFSYEQYF

D gene: NA
clone size: NA
J gene: TRBJ1-4
V gene: TRBV20-1
CDR3 DNA: TGCAGTGCTAGAGATTTCCGGCGGTCCGGGGGCGGGAGGAATGAAAAACTGTTTTTT
CDR3 protein: CSARDFRRSGGGRNEKLFF

D gene: TRBD2
clone size: few
J gene: TRBJ2-1
V gene: TRBV7-2
CDR3 DNA: TGTGCCAGCAGCTTGGGACTAGCGGGTAGTAATGAGCAGTTCTTC
CDR3 protein: CASSLGLAGSNEQFF

D gene: NA
clone size: NA
J gene: TRBJ1-5
V gene: TRBV3-1
CDR3 DNA: TGTGCCAGCAGCCAAGGGGCCAATCAGCCCCAGCATTTT
CDR3 protein: CASSQGANQPQHF

D gene: NA
clone size: NA
J gene: TRBJ1-1
V gene: TRBV20-1
CDR3 DNA: TGCAGTGTTCCGGGTGAAGCTTTCTTT
CDR3 protein: CSVPGEAFF